One and the same sample provided the 31 T cell receptor beta chains below, sequenced in a study of cytomegalovirus exposure and HLA in healthy donors. The PCR contained 60 Vbeta and 13 Jbeta primers. Sequencing used immunoSEQ multiplex PCR; TCRdb keeps in-frame clones, though not all of them. The sample comprises 110,000 to 150,000 clones, roughly 70% of which are singletons, and about 4.7% rests with the top ten. The source material was PBMCs. These receptor sequences come from a man aged 60 to 75 in good health and CMV-seronegative.

The rearrangement uses TRBV18 and TRBJ1-1; D remains ambiguous. V was shortened by 2 bases and J by 6 bases, with 7 bases between the two germline ends. CDR1 is KGHSH, CDR2 LQKENI, per germline. The CDR3 totals 12 residues. CDR3 sequence reads: CASSPVGAEAFF. The CDR3 DNA reads as TGTGCCAGCTCACCAGTCGGAGCTGAAGCTTTCTTT.

V is TRBV28 and J is TRBJ1-5, with a possible D match to TRBD1 (6 bases). The CDR3 consists of 15 residues. Germline CDR1 reads MDHEN; CDR2 reads SYDVKM. With 3 bases removed from V and 0 bases from J, the gap between germline ends came to 9 bases. The CDR3 DNA sequence: TGTGCCAGCAGTTTTTACAGGGATAGCAATCAGCCCCAGCATTTT. As protein: CASSFYRDSNQPQHF.

This CDR3 reads CASSYSSRDGYTF. The CDR3 bases are TGTGCCAGCAGTTACTCGAGCAGGGATGGCTACACCTTC. V and J are TRBV6-5 and TRBJ1-2; the D gene is possibly TRBD1 (5 bases). CDR1 and CDR2 (germline): MNHEY, SVGAGI. Trimming removed 0 bases from V and 6 bases from J, with 8 bases in between. The CDR3 consists of 13 residues.

The rearrangement uses TRBV9 and TRBJ2-2, with 9 bases matching TRBD1. The J segment lost 7 bases and the V segment lost 3 bases, leaving 4 bases of the junction unmatched. Germline assignment: CDR1 SGDLS and CDR2 YYNGEE. There are 14 residues in the CDR3. The CDR3 is CASSATGGLGELFF. The CDR3, as DNA: TGTGCCAGCAGCGCGACAGGGGGTCTCGGGGAGCTGTTTTTT.

This chain connects TRBV5-1 to TRBJ2-2; 10 bases match TRBD2. CDR3 size: 20 residues. Germline-derived CDR1 and CDR2 are SGHRS and YFSETQ. V was pared by 1 base and J by 6 bases, with 18 bases of the junction left unmatched. CDR3: CASSLPGTGKAGGLAGELFF. For the CDR3, the DNA is TGCGCCAGCAGCTTGCCCGGGACAGGCAAAGCGGGAGGGCTGGCCGGGGAGCTGTTTTTT.

V is TRBV14 and J is TRBJ2-1, with 11 bases that match TRBD2. This CDR3 spans 15 amino acids. The germline V gene encodes CDR1 SGHDN and CDR2 FVKESK. V shed 4 bases, J shed 6 bases, and the junction held 5 bases outside the gene matches. CDR3 amino acids: CASSLLAGGLNEQFF. For the CDR3, the DNA is TGTGCCAGCAGCCTCCTAGCGGGAGGCCTCAATGAGCAGTTCTTC.

The J gene is TRBJ2-3, the V gene TRBV4-3; tentatively, D is TRBD2 (5 bases). The germline V gene encodes CDR1 LGHNA and CDR2 YSLEER. This CDR3 region has 13 residues. The V end was cut by 2 bases, the J end by 4 bases, with 7 bases between. The DNA for the CDR3 is TGCGCCAGCAGCCAATTGGGAGCAGATACGCAGTATTTT. This gives the protein CASSQLGADTQYF.

This clone was seen a few times. This sequence joins TRBV5-4 and TRBJ2-1, with a weak D call TRBD1 (5 bases). Per the germline V gene, CDR1 is SGHNT and CDR2 is YYREEE (reference sequence). V shed 4 bases and J shed 0 bases, with 8 bases lying between them. CDR3 length: 14 residues. The CDR3 sequence: CASSRQNSYNEQFF. CDR3 DNA: TGTGCCAGCAGCCGACAGAACTCCTACAATGAGCAGTTCTTC.

This chain links TRBV15 with TRBJ2-2; 13 bases align to TRBD2. With 3 bases clipped from V and 6 bases from J, the junction kept 13 bases outside the gene matches. The V gene's germline CDR1 is LNHNV and CDR2 YYDKDF (reference sequence). This CDR3 is built from 19 residues. CDR3 protein: CATSSPGLAGRGHPGELFF. The DNA of the CDR3 is TGTGCCACCAGCAGTCCGGGACTAGCGGGAAGAGGGCACCCCGGGGAGCTGTTTTTT.

The chain links TRBV5-4 to TRBJ2-7; D uncertain. Germline assignment: CDR1 SGHNT and CDR2 YYREEE (reference sequence). The germline V and J ends were trimmed by 0 bases and 1 base, with 8 bases remaining between them. The CDR3 runs to 14 residues. Written as DNA, the CDR3 is TGTGCCAGCAGCTTGGACGCGTCGTCCTACGAGCAGTACTTC. Residues: CASSLDASSYEQYF.

This chain joins TRBV27 and TRBJ2-7; possible D gene TRBD1, 6 bases. With 4 bases removed from V and 2 bases from J, the gap between germline ends came to 21 bases. This CDR3 has 17 residues. CDR1 MNHEY and CDR2 SMNVEV come from the germline V gene (reference sequence). DNA for the CDR3: TGTGCCAGCAGTTCAACCTCTTGGGGGCCTGTCCCCTACGAGCAGTACTTC. Amino acids: CASSSTSWGPVPYEQYF.

Here the CDR3 reads CASSLGTGEEGYNEQFF. The CDR3 DNA reads TGCGCCAGCAGCTTAGGGACAGGGGAAGAGGGGTACAATGAGCAGTTCTTC. The gene calls are TRBV5-1 and TRBJ2-1, with 10 bases fitting TRBD1. The ends lost 2 bases at V and 4 bases at J; junction bases unmatched: 9. The germline gives CDR1 SGHRS, CDR2 YFSETQ. The CDR3 runs to 17 residues.

V is TRBV5-1 and J is TRBJ2-1, with TRBD2 identical over 8 bases. This CDR3 comprises 15 residues. The V gene's germline CDR1 is SGHRS and CDR2 YFSETQ. V lost 4 bases and J lost 0; bases outside the gene matches: 3. The CDR3 region has the DNA TGCGCCAGCAGCAAGACTAGCGCCTCCTACAATGAGCAGTTCTTC. Translation: CASSKTSASYNEQFF.

V gene TRBV28 combines with J gene TRBJ1-1, with no clear D. V shed 2 bases and J shed 11 bases, with 18 bases lying between them. From germline, CDR1 is MDHEN and CDR2 SYDVKM. CDR3 length: 14 amino acids. CDR3 DNA sequence: TGTGCCAGCAGTTTACTGGCCGGGATCCTTTCTGCTTTCTTT. The encoded protein is CASSLLAGILSAFF.

This clone appeared a single time. The genes are TRBV6-1 and TRBJ1-2; D may be TRBD1 (6 bases). V shed 1 base and J shed 5 bases, with 14 bases lying between them. The CDR3 has 15 amino acids. Germline CDR1 is MNHNS and CDR2 is SASEGT. CDR3 sequence: CASSEEDSLGYGYTF. DNA for the CDR3: TGTGCCAGCAGTGAAGAGGACAGTCTGGGGTATGGCTACACCTTC.

This chain connects TRBV28 to TRBJ1-5; D ambiguous. Trimming cost V 7 bases and J 2 bases, with 15 bases left between them. The V gene's germline CDR1 is MDHEN and CDR2 SYDVKM. The CDR3 runs to 15 residues. The CDR3 sequence is CASTWEGRRNQPQHF. DNA for the CDR3: TGTGCCAGCACCTGGGAAGGGAGACGCAATCAGCCCCAGCATTTT.

The genes are TRBV5-1 and TRBJ1-4; a possible D gene is TRBD1 (6 bases). V lost 2 bases and J lost 2, with 13 bases in between. The CDR3 covers 16 residues. The germline V gene has CDR1 SGHRS and CDR2 YFSETQ. This CDR3 is CASSLQGRGTNEKLFF. The CDR3 coding sequence is TGCGCCAGCAGCTTACAGGGTCGGGGCACTAATGAAAAACTGTTTTTT.

The chain links TRBV5-1 to TRBJ2-1; TRBD2 might be the D (6 bases). This CDR3 has 15 amino acids. V dropped 4 bases and J dropped 6 bases, with 17 bases sitting between them. Per germline, CDR1 SGHRS and CDR2 YFSETQ. The CDR3: CASSPGGAMFNEQFF. The DNA of the CDR3 is TGCGCCAGCAGCCCCGGCGGGGCCATGTTCAATGAGCAGTTCTTC.

This clone turned up a few times. V gene TRBV11-3 combines with J gene TRBJ2-3; TRBD2 agrees at 8 bases. V lost 4 bases, J lost 3 bases, and 6 bases stayed unmatched. CDR3 length: 15 residues. Germline CDR1 and CDR2: SGHNT and YENEEA. CDR3 sequence reads: CASSYGGGSTDTQYF. The DNA for the CDR3 is TGTGCCAGCAGCTATGGCGGGGGGTCGACAGATACGCAGTATTTT.

The rearrangement links TRBV2 to TRBJ1-1; 7 positions match TRBD1. With V trimmed by 5 bases and J by 3 bases, 3 bases remained unmatched. CDR3 length: 13 amino acids. Per germline, CDR1 SNHLY and CDR2 FYNNEI. The CDR3 is CASSPDRDTEAFF. The CDR3 nucleotides read TGTGCCAGCAGTCCCGACAGGGACACTGAAGCTTTCTTT.

J is TRBJ2-7 and V is TRBV18, with TRBD1 identical over 8 bases. CDR1 KGHSH and CDR2 LQKENI come from the germline V gene. V lost 1 base and J lost 1; bases outside the gene matches: 15. This CDR3 contains 19 residues. The CDR3 bases are TGTGCCAGCTCACCACTTCCAGGACAGGGCTCGAGTTCGTCCTACGAGCAGTACTTC. It codes for CASSPLPGQGSSSSYEQYF. The variable domain in full, with the rest retrieved from reference TRBV18 and TRBJ2-7, is NAGVMQNPRHLVRRRGQEARLRCSPMKGHSHVYWYRQLPEEGLKFMVYLQKENIIDESGMPKERFSAEFPKEGPSILRIQQVVRGDSAAYFCASSPLPGQGSSSSYEQYFGPGTRLTVT.

This clone occurred once. The J gene is TRBJ2-2, the V gene TRBV5-1; perhaps TRBD2 as D (6 bases). The CDR3 has 15 residues. Trimming took 1 base from V and 8 from J, leaving 15 bases between them. Looked up from germline, CDR1 is SGHRS and CDR2 is YFSETQ. Written as DNA, the CDR3 is TGCGCCAGCAGCTTGTCTAGCGAGTTTTTGGGGGAGCTGTTTTTT. As protein: CASSLSSEFLGELFF.

This chain joins TRBV7-9 and TRBJ1-4; 9 bases agree with TRBD1. Trimming took 4 bases from V and 7 from J; bases not matched to a gene: 4. CDR3 size: 14 residues. The germline V gene encodes CDR1 SEHNR and CDR2 FQNEAQ (reference sequence). The CDR3 DNA is TGTGCCAGCAGCTCCGGGACAGGGATTGAAAAACTGTTTTTT. It specifies CASSSGTGIEKLFF.

The chain uses TRBV10-3 and TRBJ2-7, with 8 bases aligning to TRBD2. Germline CDR1 is ENHRY and CDR2 is SYGVKD. The CDR3 loop spans 16 amino acids. Germline trimming cut 3 bases from V and 0 bases from J; bases unmatched to any gene: 7. The CDR3 protein is CAISDRIAGYSYEQYF. As DNA, the CDR3 is TGTGCCATCAGTGACCGAATAGCGGGGTACTCCTACGAGCAGTACTTC.

The rearrangement uses TRBV30 and TRBJ2-7; 9 nucleotides align to TRBD1. Germline assignment: CDR1 GTSNPN and CDR2 SVGIG (reference sequence). V was pared by 5 bases and J by 5 bases, with 10 bases of the junction left unmatched. CDR3 size: 14 residues. The CDR3 DNA is TGTGCCTGGCGGAGGGGGGGACAGGGTAACGAGCAGTACTTC. It translates to CAWRRGGQGNEQYF.

The chain combines TRBV19 with TRBJ2-1, with TRBD2 identical over 8 bases. V shed 5 bases and J 16 bases; nucleotides not matched to a gene: 10. The CDR3 contains 12 residues. Looked up from germline, CDR1 is LNHDA and CDR2 is SQIVND (reference sequence). CDR3 loop: CASSSSSGRLFF. CDR3 bases: TGTGCCAGTAGTTCCTCTAGCGGGCGGCTCTTCTTC.

This clone appeared a few times. V is TRBV27 and J is TRBJ1-2; no firm D call. The CDR3 spans 14 residues. Trimming pared 0 bases from V and 7 bases from J, leaving 12 bases between. Germline loops: CDR1 MNHEY, CDR2 SMNVEV (reference sequence). The CDR3 DNA sequence: TGTGCCAGCAGTTTATCCACAGTGTTATCTGGCTACACCTTC. Translating it yields CASSLSTVLSGYTF.

The table lists this clone with a few counts. CDR3 DNA: TGTGCCACCAGCAGAGATAGGTCCAGGGGAGGGGAAAAACTGTTTTTT. Translation gives CATSRDRSRGGEKLFF. This rearrangement joins TRBV15 to TRBJ1-4; maybe TRBD1 (6 bases). CDR1 is LNHNV and CDR2 is YYDKDF in the germline V gene (reference sequence). Trimming pared 0 bases from V and 8 bases from J, leaving 16 bases between. The length of the CDR3 is 16 residues.

V gene TRBV7-2 combines with J gene TRBJ2-1, with 12 bases matching TRBD2. This CDR3 region has 18 residues. The V gene's germline CDR1 is SGHTA and CDR2 FQGNSA. V shed 2 bases and J 5 bases; nucleotides not matched to a gene: 10. The CDR3 here is CASSLTLLAGGINNEQFF. CDR3 DNA sequence: TGTGCCAGCAGCTTAACTCTGCTAGCGGGAGGGATTAACAATGAGCAGTTCTTC.

Details on this clone: A read error may account for a junction end that differs from germline. V gene TRBV10-3 combines with J gene TRBJ1-5; 8 bases map to TRBD1. This CDR3 is 15 amino acids long. Germline CDR1 is ENHRY and CDR2 is SYGVKD. The CDR3 here is CVISSTGEYNQPQHF. CDR3 bases: TGTGTCATCAGTTCGACAGGGGAGTACAATCAGCCCCAGCATTTT.

V usage is TRBV5-1 and J usage is TRBJ2-3; D is ambiguous. Germline CDR1 SGHRS, CDR2 YFSETQ. V was clipped by 1 base and J by 2 bases, with 8 bases between them. This CDR3 comprises 14 residues. CDR3 DNA sequence: TGCGCCAGCAGCTTGTCGGGTACCACAGATACGCAGTATTTT. Its translation: CASSLSGTTDTQYF.